This T cell receptor (beta chain) stems from a study of T cell repertoires in cytomegalovirus infection. Germline V gives CDR1 LNHDA, CDR2 SQIVND (reference sequence). Trimming took 9 bases from V and 4 from J, leaving 18 bases between them. The CDR3 has 15 amino acids. TCRdb itself ran the reads through MiXCR, one entry per CDR3 protein. The sample lists 900,000 to 950,000 distinct CDR3 sequences; about 33% were seen once. Note on this clonotype: Its target is not known.

The chain couples TRBV19 to TRBJ2-2; D may be TRBD1 or TRBD2 (5 bases each). This receptor was taken from a human donor in good health (CMV status not recorded). Some clones in this sample may be carry-over from other donors' samples. Specimen: cultured CD8+ T cells from PBMCs, collected from culture after CMV antigen stimulation. The CDR3 here is CASSSRDGLTGELFF. CDR3 coding DNA: TGTGCCAGCTCCTCGAGGGACGGCCTCACCGGGGAGCTGTTTTTT. Based on the CDR3 plus reference TRBV19 and TRBJ2-2, the full variable domain is DGGITQSPKYLFRKEGQNVTLSCEQNLNHDAMYWYRQDPGQGLRLIYYSQIVNDFQKGDIAEGYSVSREKKESFPLTVTSAQKNPTAFYLCASSSRDGLTGELFFGEGSRLTVL.